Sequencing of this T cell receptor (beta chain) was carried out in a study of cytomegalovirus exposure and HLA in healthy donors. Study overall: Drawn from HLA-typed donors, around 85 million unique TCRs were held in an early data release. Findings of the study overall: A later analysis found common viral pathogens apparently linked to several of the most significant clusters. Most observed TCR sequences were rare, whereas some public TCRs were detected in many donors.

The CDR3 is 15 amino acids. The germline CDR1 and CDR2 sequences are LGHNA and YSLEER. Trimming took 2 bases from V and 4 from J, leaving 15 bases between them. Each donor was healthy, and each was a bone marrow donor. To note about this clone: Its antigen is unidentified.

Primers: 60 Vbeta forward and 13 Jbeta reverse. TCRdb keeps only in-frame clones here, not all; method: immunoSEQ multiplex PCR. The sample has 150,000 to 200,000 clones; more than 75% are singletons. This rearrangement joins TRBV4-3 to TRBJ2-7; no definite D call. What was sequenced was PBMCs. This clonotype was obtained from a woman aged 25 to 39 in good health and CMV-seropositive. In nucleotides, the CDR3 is TGCGCCAGCAGCCAATTCCCCGGAGAGGCTTACGAGCAGTACTTC. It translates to CASSQFPGEAYEQYF.